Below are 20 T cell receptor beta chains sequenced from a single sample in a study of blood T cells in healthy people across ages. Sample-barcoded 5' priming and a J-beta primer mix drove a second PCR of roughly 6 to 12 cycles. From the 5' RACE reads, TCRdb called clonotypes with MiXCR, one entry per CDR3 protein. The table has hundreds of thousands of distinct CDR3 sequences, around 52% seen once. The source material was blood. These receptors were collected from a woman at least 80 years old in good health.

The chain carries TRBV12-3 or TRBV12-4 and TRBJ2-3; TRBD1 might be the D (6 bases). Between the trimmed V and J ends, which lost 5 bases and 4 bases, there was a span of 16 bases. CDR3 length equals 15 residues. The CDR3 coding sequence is TGTGCCAGCAGTCCCACCAGGGGCATAGCAGATACGCAGTATTTT. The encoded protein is CASSPTRGIADTQYF.

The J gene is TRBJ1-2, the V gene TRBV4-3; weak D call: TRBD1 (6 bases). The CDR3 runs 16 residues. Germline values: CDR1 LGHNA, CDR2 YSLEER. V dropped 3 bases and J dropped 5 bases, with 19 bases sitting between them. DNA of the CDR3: TGCGCCAGCAGCCAGGTTCACGGCAGGGGAATTTATGGCTACACCTTC. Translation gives CASSQVHGRGIYGYTF.

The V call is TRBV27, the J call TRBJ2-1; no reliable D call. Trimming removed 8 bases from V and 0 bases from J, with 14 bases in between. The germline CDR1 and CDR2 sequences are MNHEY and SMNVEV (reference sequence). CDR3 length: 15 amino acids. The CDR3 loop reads CASSGWTDSYNEQFF. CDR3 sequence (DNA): TGTGCCAGCTCTGGGTGGACCGACTCCTACAATGAGCAGTTCTTC.

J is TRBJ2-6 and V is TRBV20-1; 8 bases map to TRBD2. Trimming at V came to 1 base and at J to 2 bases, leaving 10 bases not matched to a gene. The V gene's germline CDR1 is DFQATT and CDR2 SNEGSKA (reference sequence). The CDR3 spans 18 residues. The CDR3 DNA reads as TGCAGTGCTAGAGGGATTAGCGGGACGGGAGCTGGGGCCAACGTCCTGACTTTC. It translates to CSARGISGTGAGANVLTF.

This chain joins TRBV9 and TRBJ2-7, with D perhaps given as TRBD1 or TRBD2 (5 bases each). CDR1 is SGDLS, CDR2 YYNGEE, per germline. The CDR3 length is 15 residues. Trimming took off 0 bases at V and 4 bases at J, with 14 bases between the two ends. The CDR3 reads CASSVDSGAKYEQYF. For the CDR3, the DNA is TGTGCCAGCAGCGTAGATTCCGGGGCGAAGTACGAGCAGTACTTC. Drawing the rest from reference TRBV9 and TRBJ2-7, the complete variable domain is DSGVTQTPKHLITATGQRVTLRCSPRSGDLSVYWYQQSLDQGLQFLIQYYNGEERAKGNILERFSAQQFPDLHSELNLSSLELGDSALYFCASSVDSGAKYEQYFGPGTRLTVT.

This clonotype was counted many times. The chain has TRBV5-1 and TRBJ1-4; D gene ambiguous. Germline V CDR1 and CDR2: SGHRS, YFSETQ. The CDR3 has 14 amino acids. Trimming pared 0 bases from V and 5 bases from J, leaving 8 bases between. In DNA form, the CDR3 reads TGCGCCAGCAGCTTGGGAGACGGGAATGAAAAACTGTTTTTT. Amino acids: CASSLGDGNEKLFF.

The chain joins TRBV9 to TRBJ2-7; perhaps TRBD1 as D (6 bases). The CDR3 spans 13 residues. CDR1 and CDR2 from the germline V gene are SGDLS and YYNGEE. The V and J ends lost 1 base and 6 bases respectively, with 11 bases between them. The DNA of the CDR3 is TGTGCCAGCAGCGTAACTGAAGGGGGCGAGCAGTACTTC. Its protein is CASSVTEGGEQYF.

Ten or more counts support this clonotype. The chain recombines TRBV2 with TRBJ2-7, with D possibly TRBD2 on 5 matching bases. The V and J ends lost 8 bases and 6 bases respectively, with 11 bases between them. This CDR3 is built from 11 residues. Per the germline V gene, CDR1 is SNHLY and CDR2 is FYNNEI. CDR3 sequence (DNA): TGTGCCAGCGGGAGAGTGGCCGAGCAGTACTTC. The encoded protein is CASGRVAEQYF.

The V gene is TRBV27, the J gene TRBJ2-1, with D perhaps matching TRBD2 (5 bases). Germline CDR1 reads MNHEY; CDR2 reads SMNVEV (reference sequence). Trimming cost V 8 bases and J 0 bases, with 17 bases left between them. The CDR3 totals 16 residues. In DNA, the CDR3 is TGTGCCAGCGCAGGAGGCTTTTGTAGCTCCTACAATGAGCAGTTCTTC. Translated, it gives CASAGGFCSSYNEQFF.

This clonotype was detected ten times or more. The chain's CDR3 is CASSDGGYYEQYF. The CDR3 region has the DNA TGCGCCAGCAGCGACGGGGGCTACTACGAGCAGTACTTC. This chain joins TRBV4-1 and TRBJ2-7, with D possibly called TRBD1 or TRBD2 (6 bases each). The length of the CDR3 is 13 residues. Trimming shortened V by 5 bases and J by 3 bases, and 11 bases separated the two germline ends. Germline CDR1 is MGHRA and CDR2 is YSYEKL.

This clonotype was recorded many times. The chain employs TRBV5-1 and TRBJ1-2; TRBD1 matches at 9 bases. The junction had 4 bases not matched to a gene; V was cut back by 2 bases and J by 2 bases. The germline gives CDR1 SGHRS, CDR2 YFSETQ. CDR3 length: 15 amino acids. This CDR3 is CASSFSGQGNYGYTF. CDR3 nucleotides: TGCGCCAGCAGCTTCTCGGGACAGGGAAACTATGGCTACACCTTC. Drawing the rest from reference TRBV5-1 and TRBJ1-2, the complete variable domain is KAGVTQTPRYLIKTRGQQVTLSCSPISGHRSVSWYQQTPGQGLQFLFEYFSETQRNKGNFPGRFSGRQFSNSRSEMNVSTLELGDSALYLCASSFSGQGNYGYTFGSGTRLTVV.

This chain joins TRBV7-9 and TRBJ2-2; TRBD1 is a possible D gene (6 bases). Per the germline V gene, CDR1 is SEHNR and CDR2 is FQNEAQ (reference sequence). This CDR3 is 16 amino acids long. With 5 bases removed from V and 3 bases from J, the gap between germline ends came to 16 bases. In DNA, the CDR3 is TGTGCCAGCAGCCCAGGGGCAGGGTTTTACACCGGGGAGCTGTTTTTT. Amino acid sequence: CASSPGAGFYTGELFF.

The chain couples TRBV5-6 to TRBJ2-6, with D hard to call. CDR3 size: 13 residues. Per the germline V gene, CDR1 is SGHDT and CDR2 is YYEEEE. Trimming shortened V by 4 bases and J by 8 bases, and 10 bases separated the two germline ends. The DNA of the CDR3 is TGTGCCAGCAGCCTCGTGCGTTCCAACGTCCTGACTTTC. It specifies CASSLVRSNVLTF. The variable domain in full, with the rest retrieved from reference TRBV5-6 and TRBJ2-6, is DAGVTQSPTHLIKTRGQQVTLRCSPKSGHDTVSWYQQALGQGPQFIFQYYEEEERQRGNFPDRFSGHQFPNYSSELNVNALLLGDSALYLCASSLVRSNVLTFGAGSRLTVL.

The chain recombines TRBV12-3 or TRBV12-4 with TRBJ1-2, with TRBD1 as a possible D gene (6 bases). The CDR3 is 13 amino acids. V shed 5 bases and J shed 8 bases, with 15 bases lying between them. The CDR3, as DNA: TGTGCCAGCAGTCGACAGGTGTTCGGAGGCTACACCTTC. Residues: CASSRQVFGGYTF.

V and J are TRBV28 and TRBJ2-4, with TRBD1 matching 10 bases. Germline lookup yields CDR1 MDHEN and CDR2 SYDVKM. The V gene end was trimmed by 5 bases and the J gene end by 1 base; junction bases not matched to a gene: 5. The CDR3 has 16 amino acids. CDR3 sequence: CASSQTGGRAKNIQYF. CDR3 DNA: TGTGCCAGCAGTCAGACAGGGGGCAGGGCCAAAAACATTCAGTACTTC.

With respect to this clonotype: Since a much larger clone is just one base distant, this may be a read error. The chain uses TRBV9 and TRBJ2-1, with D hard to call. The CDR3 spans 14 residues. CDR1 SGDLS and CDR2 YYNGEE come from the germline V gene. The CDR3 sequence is CASSDGSSHNEQFF. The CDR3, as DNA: TGTGCCAGCAGCGACGGTAGCTCCCACAATGAGCAGTTCTTC.

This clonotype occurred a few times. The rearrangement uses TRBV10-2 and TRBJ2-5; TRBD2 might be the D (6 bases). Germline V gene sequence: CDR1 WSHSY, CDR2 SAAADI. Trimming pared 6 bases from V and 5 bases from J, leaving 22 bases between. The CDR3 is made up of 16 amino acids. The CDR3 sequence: CASRKRRGGEMETQYF. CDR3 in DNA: TGCGCCAGCAGGAAACGGCGGGGCGGGGAGATGGAGACCCAGTACTTC.

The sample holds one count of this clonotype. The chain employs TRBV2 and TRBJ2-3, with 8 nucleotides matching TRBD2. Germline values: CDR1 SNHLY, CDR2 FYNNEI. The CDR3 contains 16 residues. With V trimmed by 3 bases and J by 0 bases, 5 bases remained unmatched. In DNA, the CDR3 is TGTGCCAGCAGTGACGAACTAGCGGACAGCACAGATACGCAGTATTTT. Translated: CASSDELADSTDTQYF.

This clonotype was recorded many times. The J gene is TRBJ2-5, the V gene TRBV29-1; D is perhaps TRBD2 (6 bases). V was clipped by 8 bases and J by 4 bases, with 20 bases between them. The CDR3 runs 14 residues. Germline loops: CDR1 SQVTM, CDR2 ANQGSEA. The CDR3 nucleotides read TGCAGCCTGGGGACTTTCCCCGAACCAGAGACCCAGTACTTC. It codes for CSLGTFPEPETQYF.

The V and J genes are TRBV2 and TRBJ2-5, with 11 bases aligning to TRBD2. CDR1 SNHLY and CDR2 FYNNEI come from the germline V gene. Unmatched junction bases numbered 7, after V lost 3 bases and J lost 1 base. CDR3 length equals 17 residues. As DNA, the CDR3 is TGTGCCAGCAGTGAGTCTGGGACTAGCGGAACCCAAGAGACCCAGTACTTC. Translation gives CASSESGTSGTQETQYF. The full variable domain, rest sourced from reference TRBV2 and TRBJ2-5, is EPEVTQTPSHQVTQMGQEVILRCVPISNHLYFYWYRQILGQKVEFLVSFYNNEISEKSEIFDDQFSVERPDGSNFTLKIRSTKLEDSAMYFCASSESGTSGTQETQYFGPGTRLLVL.